This T cell receptor (beta chain) stems from a study of glioma-infiltrating T cells after dendritic cell vaccination. About the study: Samples are from glioblastoma patients in Phase I and II dendritic cell vaccine trials.

Time point noted: after dendritic cell vaccination, including at tumor progression/relapse. The vaccine used monocyte-derived dendritic cells pulsed overnight with autologous tumor lysate. Over 20% tumor content was confirmed by H&E before DNA isolation. Germline V gene data show CDR1 as MNHNS and CDR2 as SASEGT. The CDR3 spans 14 residues. The V and J ends lost 2 bases and 1 base respectively, with 8 bases between them. The immunoSEQ assay amplified TCRB CDR3 from up to 2 ug DNA. Primers: 60 V beta forward and 13 J beta reverse. Produced via immunoSEQ multiplex PCR; TCRdb's table is partial and in-frame only. The sample lists under 2,500 clones, around 77% occurring once.

The receptor was isolated from a human donor with glioblastoma. The chain has TRBV6-1 and TRBJ1-2, with unresolved D. The input for sequencing was tumor tissue, taken after dendritic cell vaccination. This CDR3 reads CASSEFRDNYGYTF. Here the CDR3 DNA reads TGTGCCAGCAGTGAATTCCGGGATAACTATGGCTACACCTTC.